The T cell receptor (beta chain) under discussion was sequenced for a study of blood T cell repertoires in COVID-19. Study-wide background: The analysed material was cDNA or gDNA that came from T cells, B-cell-depleted T cells, or PBMCs.

Original handling: Reference gene primer amplification yielded estimated nucleated cell counts. TCRdb keeps only in-frame clones here, not all; method: immunoSEQ multiplex PCR. That table gives V, J and clone size, and the DNA gave D and trimming. The sample has fewer than 450,000 clones; roughly 87% are singletons. The participants were between about 18 and 90 years old and came from 20 to 30 US areas. Grouping used clinical history reported by participants in a survey and questionnaire. The V gene end was trimmed by 2 bases and the J gene end by 0 bases; junction bases not matched to a gene: 12. This CDR3 is 19 amino acids long. The germline V gene encodes CDR1 PRHDT and CDR2 FYEKMQ (reference sequence).

The chain links TRBV13 to TRBJ1-4; 7 nucleotides align to TRBD1. Sequenced: PBMCs or T cells enriched from blood (not recorded which). This clonotype was obtained from a woman in her thirties or forties with acute COVID-19. This CDR3 reads CASSLKVRDSQATNEKLFF. CDR3 bases: TGTGCCAGCAGCTTAAAAGTCCGGGACAGTCAGGCAACTAATGAAAAACTGTTTTTT.